The subject of this entry is one T cell receptor beta chain. What it binds is not known. Germline V gene data show CDR1 as SQVTM and CDR2 as ANQGSEA. The length of the CDR3 is 15 residues. The authors ran a second PCR of 7 to 11 cycles using a sample-barcoded 5' primer and a J-beta primer mix. TCRdb processed the 5' RACE reads anew with MiXCR; each CDR3 protein has one entry. The sample contains about a million distinct CDR3 sequences, around 46% of which appear only once. The data are from a study of blood T cells in healthy people across ages. General study findings and limits: Roughly linearly, TCR beta diversity per million T cells fell as age increased.

The clonotype originates from a man aged 25 to 40 in good health. The sequenced sample was blood. V usage is TRBV29-1 and J usage is TRBJ2-1; TRBD2 agrees at 13 bases. The closer fit of TRBJ2-7 to the DNA end suggests the J call may be wrong. This chain's CDR3 is CSVATGTSGVNEQYF. The CDR3 DNA reads as TGCAGCGTGGCGACCGGGACTAGCGGGGTTAATGAGCAGTACTTC.